This record looks at one TCR beta chain sequence and its context. Its antigen is unidentified. The PCR had 60 Vbeta and 13 Jbeta primers. Here immunoSEQ multiplex PCR was the method, and the copy in TCRdb shows in-frame clones only, minus some. The sample holds a few hundred thousand clones, roughly 80% seen once. This sample was included in a study of cytomegalovirus exposure and HLA in healthy donors. For the study at large: Ancestry clustering placed about 86% of around 400 genotyped donors in the Caucasian-associated cluster.

Notes on the study in general: In a later analysis, DRB1 alleles had the most associated TCRs; HLA-C alleles the fewest. In a later analysis, CMV-associated beta chains were mostly HLA-associated, it appeared.

The germline V gene has CDR1 SGHRS and CDR2 YFSETQ. Trimming left V 4 bases short and J 6 bases short, with 19 bases between. The CDR3 covers 16 residues. Sequencing input: PBMCs. The sequence was collected from a man younger than 45 in good health and CMV-seronegative. This chain connects TRBV5-1 to TRBJ1-4, with D perhaps matching TRBD1 (6 bases). The CDR3 sequence is CASSPSTAGAYEKLFF. The DNA of the CDR3 is TGCGCCAGCAGCCCAAGTACCGCGGGGGCATATGAAAAACTGTTTTTT.